This T cell receptor (beta chain) was sequenced during a study of blood T cell repertoires in COVID-19. Study-level background: The samples span acute and convalescent COVID-19 from the United States, Italy and Spain. In each case, the material was cDNA or gDNA derived from T cells, B-cell-depleted T cells, or PBMCs.

The CDR3 consists of 14 residues. Trimming left V 2 bases short and J 0 bases short, with 7 bases between. Germline CDR1 MNHEY, CDR2 SVGAGI. In the study's own analysis: Estimated nucleated cell counts came from reference gene primer amplification. Profiled with immunoSEQ multiplex PCR; TCRdb holds only in-frame clones, not every one. That table supplies the V and J calls and clone size; D and trimming were determined from the DNA. The data show around 100,000 clones, about 91% seen once. The chain has TRBV6-5 and TRBJ1-2; D gene uncertain. Material: peripheral blood. The source of this sequence is a human donor in a cohort sampled during active COVID-19. As DNA, the CDR3 is TGTGCCAGCAGTTACCTCCCAGCTAACTATGGCTACACCTTC. This encodes CASSYLPANYGYTF.